This T cell receptor beta chain was retrieved from a study of shared clonotypes between healthy human individuals. In the study overall: CD4 naive and memory got three plates each, CD8 naive two, CD8 memory one. General study points: Naive subsets usually exceeded memory subsets in estimated richness.

A note on this clone: What it binds is not known.

The authors distributed each subset's genomic DNA evenly over several immunoSEQ plates. The DNA input per sorted-subset replicate PCR was roughly 0.2 ug, corresponding to some 30,000 T cell genomes. Sequencing used immunoSEQ multiplex PCR; TCRdb keeps in-frame clones, though not all of them. The data show about 2 million clones, with 95% seen just once and more than 0.1% held by the top ten. The receptor was isolated from a young man in good health. Sequenced sample: naive CD4+ T cells sorted from blood. This sample's subset: CD45RA+ positively selected.

The CDR3: CASSGGQPGTDTQYF. DNA of the CDR3: TGCGCCAGCAGCGGGGGACAGCCAGGCACAGATACGCAGTATTTT. The V and J genes are TRBV5-1 and TRBJ2-3; 7 bases fit TRBD1. The length of the CDR3 is 15 residues. Germline CDR1 SGHRS, CDR2 YFSETQ. Unmatched junction bases numbered 6, after V lost 4 bases and J lost 1 base.